This TCR beta chain appears in the sequencing data of a study of molecular identifiers for immune sequencing clone quantification. Study context: With replicates, the RNA of around 20,000 or 100,000 naive CD8 cells was split five ways and four were sequenced.

Germline CDR1 is SGDLS and CDR2 is YYNGEE. The CDR3 loop spans 16 amino acids. V was pared by 9 bases and J by 7 bases, with 25 bases between. TCRdb reprocessed the PCR reads via MiXCR and lists one record per CDR3 protein. The sample lists about 7,800 distinct CDR3 sequences, around 30% seen once, with about 7% in the top ten. What was sequenced was naive CD8+ T cells from blood, with Jurkat cell RNA spiked in. Documented subset: FACS-sorted CD8+CD4-CCR7+CD45RA+ naive T cells. The sequence was obtained from a human donor in good health. Some libraries in this study had Jurkat cell RNA spiked in. The rearrangement joins TRBV9 to TRBJ1-4; no clear D gene. This CDR3 reads CAMPPRTEKPAEKLFF. CDR3 nucleotide sequence: TGTGCCATGCCGCCCCGGACCGAAAAGCCTGCTGAAAAACTGTTTTTT.